Listed below are T cell receptor beta chains from one sample, sequenced in a study of PD-1 blockade in classical Hodgkin lymphoma. Sequencing was performed with immunoSEQ multiplex PCR; in TCRdb, only in-frame clones are kept and a portion is missing. This repertoire shows under 40,000 clones, around 81% found once; its top ten account for about a sixth. The input for sequencing was peripheral blood mononuclear cells (PBMCs), taken before the fourth cycle of nivolumab. The source is a human donor with classical Hodgkin lymphoma. The CDR3 runs from the conserved cysteine through the conserved F or W. The D gene is left open where the match is weak. Clone size is shown for a subset of rows, as once, few, many or a class of expanded clone.

v_call: TRBV7-7; clone_size: -; j_call: TRBJ2-1; d_call: -; cdr3_nt: TGTGCTAGCAGCGCCGGGGGTATTTACAATGAGCAGTTCTTC; cdr3_aa: CASSAGGIYNEQFF
v_call: TRBV5-8; clone_size: few; j_call: TRBJ1-5; d_call: TRBD1; cdr3_nt: TGTGCCAGCAGGACTGGGACAGCCAATCAGCCCCAGCATTTT; cdr3_aa: CASRTGTANQPQHF
v_call: TRBV29-1; clone_size: once; j_call: TRBJ2-3; d_call: -; cdr3_nt: TGCAGCGTTGTTCCCAGCGGGAGCACAGATACGCAGTATTTT; cdr3_aa: CSVVPSGSTDTQYF
v_call: TRBV18; clone_size: once; j_call: TRBJ2-3; d_call: -; cdr3_nt: TGTGCCAGCTCACCTTGGTCCGGGGATACGCAGTATTTT; cdr3_aa: CASSPWSGDTQYF
v_call: TRBV18; clone_size: -; j_call: TRBJ1-1; d_call: -; cdr3_nt: TGTGCCAGCTCACCTCGAGGGGTGGACACTGAAGCTTTCTTT; cdr3_aa: CASSPRGVDTEAFF
v_call: TRBV6-6; clone_size: -; j_call: TRBJ2-7; d_call: -; cdr3_nt: TGTGCCAGCCAAGCAAGGGACACTTTCTCCTACGAGCAGTACTTC; cdr3_aa: CASQARDTFSYEQYF
v_call: TRBV12-5; clone_size: -; j_call: TRBJ1-1; d_call: -; cdr3_nt: TGTGCTAGTGGTTTGGAAACCGGGACAAAAGCTTTCTTT; cdr3_aa: CASGLETGTKAFF
v_call: TRBV28; clone_size: -; j_call: TRBJ2-1; d_call: -; cdr3_nt: TGTGCCAGCAGTCGGAAGGGCGGCCTCCTCTCCTACAATGAGCAGTTCTTC; cdr3_aa: CASSRKGGLLSYNEQFF
v_call: TRBV7-8; clone_size: few; j_call: TRBJ2-3; d_call: TRBD2; cdr3_nt: TGTGCCAGCAGCTTAGGGACTAGCGGGACAATTTTCCCGGGCACAGATACGCAGTATTTT; cdr3_aa: CASSLGTSGTIFPGTDTQYF
v_call: TRBV15; clone_size: few; j_call: TRBJ1-3; d_call: TRBD1; cdr3_nt: TGTGCCACCAGCAGAAGTATTCGGACAGGTAGCTCTGGAAACACCATATATTTT; cdr3_aa: CATSRSIRTGSSGNTIYF
v_call: TRBV19; clone_size: -; j_call: TRBJ2-7; d_call: -; cdr3_nt: TGTGCCCCCGAAGGGAACTTCTACGAGCAGTACTTC; cdr3_aa: CAPEGNFYEQYF
v_call: TRBV28; clone_size: once; j_call: TRBJ2-5; d_call: TRBD2; cdr3_nt: TGTGCCAGCAGTTTGATGGTACTAGCGAATTCAGAGACCCAGTACTTC; cdr3_aa: CASSLMVLANSETQYF
v_call: TRBV6-1; clone_size: once; j_call: TRBJ2-1; d_call: -; cdr3_nt: TGTGCCAGCAGTGAAGCGGGTGTGCCTTGGCAGTTCTTC; cdr3_aa: CASSEAGVPWQFF
v_call: TRBV19; clone_size: -; j_call: TRBJ1-4; d_call: TRBD1; cdr3_nt: TGTGCCAGTAGTCGAGACAGGGATGTTGAAAAACTGTTTTTT; cdr3_aa: CASSRDRDVEKLFF
v_call: TRBV10-3; clone_size: -; j_call: TRBJ1-6; d_call: -; cdr3_nt: TGTGCCACCGGGGGACATAATAATTCACCCCTCCACTTT; cdr3_aa: CATGGHNNSPLHF
v_call: TRBV15; clone_size: -; j_call: TRBJ2-4; d_call: -; cdr3_nt: TGTGCCACCAGCAGAGGGGGGGCCGAAAACATTCAGTACTTC; cdr3_aa: CATSRGGAENIQYF
v_call: TRBV19; clone_size: -; j_call: TRBJ2-3; d_call: -; cdr3_nt: TGTGCCAGTAGCATTCAGAACACAGATACGCAGTATTTT; cdr3_aa: CASSIQNTDTQYF
v_call: TRBV30; clone_size: -; j_call: TRBJ2-5; d_call: TRBD1; cdr3_nt: TGTGCCTGGACCCCAACAGGGGTAGAGACCCAGTACTTC; cdr3_aa: CAWTPTGVETQYF
v_call: TRBV10-3; clone_size: -; j_call: TRBJ1-1; d_call: -; cdr3_nt: TGTGCCATCAGTGAGTCGGGCACTGTGGGGGCTTTCTTT; cdr3_aa: CAISESGTVGAFF
v_call: TRBV9; clone_size: medium-sized; j_call: TRBJ2-1; d_call: TRBD2; cdr3_nt: TGTGCCAGCAGCGTAGTGGCACTACCGGGACTAGCGGAATCTTACAATGAGCAGTTCTTC; cdr3_aa: CASSVVALPGLAESYNEQFF
v_call: TRBV30; clone_size: -; j_call: TRBJ2-7; d_call: TRBD2; cdr3_nt: TGTGCCTGGAGTAGGACTAGCGGGAGGTACGAGCAGTACTTC; cdr3_aa: CAWSRTSGRYEQYF
v_call: TRBV13; clone_size: -; j_call: TRBJ1-1; d_call: -; cdr3_nt: TGTGCCAGCAGCTTAGGCCTTTTTGGCACTGAAGCTTTCTTT; cdr3_aa: CASSLGLFGTEAFF
v_call: TRBV6-5; clone_size: -; j_call: TRBJ1-4; d_call: TRBD1; cdr3_nt: TGTGCCAGCACCGACTTTACAGGGGGCGGTGAAAAACTGTTTTTT; cdr3_aa: CASTDFTGGGEKLFF
v_call: TRBV9; clone_size: -; j_call: TRBJ2-1; d_call: TRBD2; cdr3_nt: TGTGCCAGCAGTATGACTAGCGGTTACAATGAGCAGTTCTTC; cdr3_aa: CASSMTSGYNEQFF
v_call: TRBV4-1; clone_size: -; j_call: TRBJ2-4; d_call: TRBD2; cdr3_nt: TGCGCCAGCAGCCAAGACGCGACTAGCGGGAGTTTTACCAAAAACATTCAGTACTTC; cdr3_aa: CASSQDATSGSFTKNIQYF
v_call: TRBV27; clone_size: -; j_call: TRBJ2-4; d_call: -; cdr3_nt: TGTGCCAGCAGCAAAAGTTCGGCGAGGGGGGACATTCAGTACTTC; cdr3_aa: CASSKSSARGDIQYF
v_call: TRBV28; clone_size: once; j_call: TRBJ1-1; d_call: -; cdr3_nt: TGTGCCAGCAGTTTGGGGGGGAACACTGAAGCTTTCTTT; cdr3_aa: CASSLGGNTEAFF
v_call: TRBV10-3; clone_size: -; j_call: TRBJ2-2; d_call: TRBD1; cdr3_nt: TGTGCCATCAGGGGGACAGGAACGACCGGGGAGCTGTTTTTT; cdr3_aa: CAIRGTGTTGELFF
v_call: TRBV28; clone_size: -; j_call: TRBJ1-4; d_call: TRBD1; cdr3_nt: TGTGCCAGCAGTTTCAGGGGGCTCTCGGAAAAACTGTTTTTT; cdr3_aa: CASSFRGLSEKLFF
v_call: TRBV5-5; clone_size: -; j_call: TRBJ2-6; d_call: -; cdr3_nt: TGTGCCAGCAGCTTGTACTCTGGGGCCAACGTCCTGACTTTC; cdr3_aa: CASSLYSGANVLTF
v_call: TRBV25-1; clone_size: -; j_call: TRBJ1-5; d_call: -; cdr3_nt: TGTGCCAGCAGTCGAGGAGGGTTAGGACAGCCCCAGCATTTT; cdr3_aa: CASSRGGLGQPQHF
v_call: TRBV5-4; clone_size: -; j_call: TRBJ2-2; d_call: TRBD1; cdr3_nt: TGTGCCAGCAGCTGGATGACAGGGGAGAACACCGGGGAGCTGTTTTTT; cdr3_aa: CASSWMTGENTGELFF
v_call: TRBV2; clone_size: -; j_call: TRBJ1-5; d_call: TRBD1; cdr3_nt: TGTGCCAGCAGTGGGGACAGGGCAGGGAGTCAGCCCCAGCATTTT; cdr3_aa: CASSGDRAGSQPQHF
v_call: TRBV19; clone_size: -; j_call: TRBJ1-5; d_call: -; cdr3_nt: TGTGCCAGTAGTAATCACGGGGGGCAGCCCCAGCATTTT; cdr3_aa: CASSNHGGQPQHF
v_call: TRBV6-6; clone_size: few; j_call: TRBJ2-7; d_call: -; cdr3_nt: TGTGCCAGCAGTACTCTTGGCTACGAGCAGTACTTC; cdr3_aa: CASSTLGYEQYF
v_call: TRBV28; clone_size: -; j_call: TRBJ2-5; d_call: -; cdr3_nt: TGTGCCAGCAGCCCGGGGGGCCCGGAGACCCAGTACTTC; cdr3_aa: CASSPGGPETQYF
v_call: TRBV6-4; clone_size: -; j_call: TRBJ2-3; d_call: -; cdr3_nt: TGTGCCAGCAGCCTAGATACAGATACGCAGTATTTT; cdr3_aa: CASSLDTDTQYF
v_call: TRBV21-1; clone_size: once; j_call: TRBJ2-5; d_call: -; cdr3_nt: TGTGCCAGCAGCGTTTGCCCTCCCCAAGAGACCCAGTACTTC; cdr3_aa: CASSVCPPQETQYF
v_call: TRBV7-9; clone_size: -; j_call: TRBJ1-4; d_call: -; cdr3_nt: TGTGCCAGCAGCTTCTTGGGAGTTGAAAAACTGTTTTTT; cdr3_aa: CASSFLGVEKLFF
v_call: TRBV7-2; clone_size: few; j_call: TRBJ1-3; d_call: -; cdr3_nt: TGTGCCAGCAGCTTAGGCCTCTCTGGAAACACCATATATTTT; cdr3_aa: CASSLGLSGNTIYF
v_call: TRBV6-6; clone_size: once; j_call: TRBJ2-7; d_call: -; cdr3_nt: TGTGCCACCCTATGGCAGGGGCCATCATACGAGCAGTACTTC; cdr3_aa: CATLWQGPSYEQYF
v_call: TRBV15; clone_size: -; j_call: TRBJ2-1; d_call: -; cdr3_nt: TGTGCCACCAGCATCTGGGGGGGCGTAGGTGAGCAGTTCTTC; cdr3_aa: CATSIWGGVGEQFF
v_call: TRBV11-2; clone_size: -; j_call: TRBJ1-1; d_call: -; cdr3_nt: TGTGCCAGCAGCCCCCTCTACAGAAGCACTGAAGCTTTCTTT; cdr3_aa: CASSPLYRSTEAFF
v_call: TRBV5-4; clone_size: once; j_call: TRBJ2-1; d_call: -; cdr3_nt: TGTGCCAGCAGCTTTGCCGCTACCTACAATGAGCAGTTCTTC; cdr3_aa: CASSFAATYNEQFF
v_call: TRBV5-6; clone_size: -; j_call: TRBJ1-2; d_call: -; cdr3_nt: TGTGCCAGCAGCCTGCCTGGTATCTATGGCTACACCTTC; cdr3_aa: CASSLPGIYGYTF
v_call: TRBV19; clone_size: -; j_call: TRBJ1-5; d_call: -; cdr3_nt: TGTGCCAGTAGTATCGGGGCTCGGCGGGGGGTCCGGGGCAATCAGCCCCAGCATTTT; cdr3_aa: CASSIGARRGVRGNQPQHF
v_call: TRBV7-2; clone_size: -; j_call: TRBJ2-2; d_call: TRBD2; cdr3_nt: TGTGCCAGCAGCCCCGCGGGGGGACTAAACACCGGGGAGCTGTTTTTT; cdr3_aa: CASSPAGGLNTGELFF
v_call: TRBV19; clone_size: -; j_call: TRBJ1-2; d_call: TRBD1; cdr3_nt: TGTGCCAGTAGTCGGAAAGGGACAGGGGCAGACTATGGCTACACCTTC; cdr3_aa: CASSRKGTGADYGYTF
v_call: TRBV4-1; clone_size: -; j_call: TRBJ2-3; d_call: TRBD1; cdr3_nt: TGCGCCAGCAGCCAAAGACAGGGACCAGATACGCAGTATTTT; cdr3_aa: CASSQRQGPDTQYF